This TCR beta chain was retrieved from a study of blood T cell repertoires in COVID-19. Repertoires were generated with immunoSEQ multiplex PCR, while TCRdb's copy carries only in-frame clones and drops some. This table holds 85,000 to 120,000 clones, over 65% found once. The germline V gene has CDR1 ENHRY and CDR2 SYGVKD. The CDR3 runs 15 residues. V lost 5 bases to trimming and J lost 3 bases; unmatched junction nucleotides: 3. Sequenced: peripheral blood. The clonotype was recovered from a man older than 75 with COVID-19, enrolled during active disease. This chain links TRBV10-3 with TRBJ2-2, with 10 bases fitting TRBD2. For the CDR3, the DNA is TGTGCCATCAGTTCTGGACTAGCGGACACCGGGGAGCTGTTTTTT. Protein product: CAISSGLADTGELFF.